The 2 T cell receptor beta chains listed next were all sequenced from one sample in a study of metastatic and nonmetastatic thyroid tumors. TCRdb used MiXCR to call clones anew from the PCR reads. The sample consists of some 22,000 clones, roughly a quarter of them appearing once. Treatment of any kind had been given to no patient before thyroid surgery. Sequenced: tumor tissue. These receptors were taken from a male donor with papillary thyroid cancer or a benign thyroid nodule (not recorded which). Some clones in this sample may be carry-over from other donors' samples.

In regard to this clone: Compared with germline, one end of the junction differs, possibly owing to a read error. The chain recombines TRBV7-7 with TRBJ2-1; D tentatively reads TRBD1 or TRBD2 (5 bases each). CDR1 SSHAT and CDR2 FNYEAQ come from the germline V gene (reference sequence). This CDR3 contains 14 residues. The chain's CDR3 is CASSLGTEYNEQFF. The CDR3 nucleotides read TGTGCTAGCAGCTTGGGGACGGAGTACAATGAGCAGTTCTTC. Full variable domain (remainder filled in from reference TRBV7-7 and TRBJ2-1): GAGVSQSPRYKVTKRGQDVTLRCDPISSHATLYWYQQALGQGPEFLTYFNYEAQPDKSGLPSDRFSAERPEGSISTLTIQRTEQRDSAMYRCASSLGTEYNEQFFGPGTRLTVL.

This clone was recorded at least ten times. The V gene is TRBV10-1, the J gene TRBJ1-1, with a possible D match to TRBD1 (5 bases). Germline loops: CDR1 WNHNN, CDR2 SYGVQD (reference sequence). This CDR3 has 13 amino acids. V lost 4 bases, J lost 5 bases, and 11 bases lay in between. CDR3: CASSGPGRTEAFF. In DNA, the CDR3 is TGCGCCAGCAGTGGACCAGGGAGGACTGAAGCTTTCTTT.